The next 2 T cell receptor beta chains were all read from a single sample in a study of siplizumab effects on memory and regulatory T cells. Profiled with immunoSEQ multiplex PCR; TCRdb holds only in-frame clones, not every one. The table records about 110,000 clones, under 95% of them present only once. The sample taken for sequencing was CD4+ T cells sorted from blood. Receptor source: a human donor in good health.

This clone occurred a few times. The gene calls are TRBV30 and TRBJ1-5; TRBD1 is a possible D gene (5 bases). The CDR3 runs 14 residues. Germline V gene sequence: CDR1 GTSNPN, CDR2 SVGIG (reference sequence). Trimming removed 1 base at V and 8 bases at J, with 15 bases between. The CDR3 DNA follows: TGTGCCTGGAGTGGCCCAGGGCCCTATGAGCCCCAGCATTTT. It translates to CAWSGPGPYEPQHF.

This sequence joins TRBV19 and TRBJ1-6; D remains unclear. CDR1 LNHDA and CDR2 SQIVND come from the germline V gene (reference sequence). CDR3 length equals 16 residues. Trimming left V 7 bases short and J 0 bases short, with 13 bases between. The CDR3 bases are TGTGCCAGTACCCCCCTGGGGAGCTCCTATAATTCACCCCTCCACTTT. Its translation is CASTPLGSSYNSPLHF.